These T cell receptor beta chains were read from a single sample in a study of cytomegalovirus exposure and HLA in healthy donors. Profiling relied on immunoSEQ multiplex PCR, and the TCRdb table lists in-frame clones only, not all of them. The sample includes 70,000 to 75,000 clones, 85% to 95% of them seen just once. The sequencing sample was made of PBMCs. The receptors originated from a woman aged 18-29 years in good health and CMV-seronegative. Both conserved end residues are part of each CDR3. D genes are given only for firm matches. A row's size may be missing; if present it is once, few, many or a size class.

d_call clone_size j_call v_call cdr3_nt cdr3_aa
TRBD2 NA TRBJ2-7 TRBV7-9 TGTGCCAGCAGCGCCGGGACTAGCCTCTACGAGCAGTACTTC CASSAGTSLYEQYF
TRBD1 NA TRBJ1-2 TRBV5-1 TGCGCCAGCAGCTTGGCCTCAGGGGGTAACTATGGCTACACCTTC CASSLASGGNYGYTF
TRBD1 NA TRBJ2-7 TRBV10-3 TGTGCCATCAGTGCCTTAGGTAGGGGACAGGGGGCAACCTACGAGCAGTACTTC CAISALGRGQGATYEQYF
TRBD1 NA TRBJ2-5 TRBV19 TGTGCCAGCAGGTCTCCAGGGGGCGCCCAAGAGACCCAGTACTTC CASRSPGGAQETQYF
TRBD1 NA TRBJ2-7 TRBV13 TGTGCCAGCAGCCCCGCAGACAGGGACGAGCAGTACTTC CASSPADRDEQYF
TRBD1 NA TRBJ2-7 TRBV23-1 TGCGCCGCAGACCTCGGGACAGGCATCTACGAGCAGTACTTC CAADLGTGIYEQYF
TRBD2 once TRBJ2-7 TRBV6-6 TGTGCCAGCAGTTACTCGGGAGGGAGCTACGAGCAGTACTTC CASSYSGGSYEQYF
NA NA TRBJ2-1 TRBV2 TGTGCCAGCCAAAATAGCGGAAGCTCCTACAATGAGCAGTTCTTC CASQNSGSSYNEQFF
TRBD2 NA TRBJ2-3 TRBV9 TGTGCCAGCAGCGGGACTAGCGGAGACAGCACAGATACGCAGTATTTT CASSGTSGDSTDTQYF
NA NA TRBJ2-3 TRBV29-1 TGCAGCGTTGAAGATATCAACAGGGCAACAGATACGCAGTATTTT CSVEDINRATDTQYF
TRBD2 once TRBJ2-2 TRBV28 TGTGCCAGCAGTTTGCGGGGACTAGCGGGATTCTTTGGGGAGCTGTTTTTT CASSLRGLAGFFGELFF
NA NA TRBJ2-6 TRBV7-3 TGTGCCAGCAGCTTAAAGAGAAGAGGGGGGGCCAACGTCCTGACTTTC CASSLKRRGGANVLTF
TRBD2 NA TRBJ2-2 TRBV28 TGTGCCAGCAGTTCCAAACCGGGACTAGCGGGAGGCCTGAACACCGGGGAGCTGTTTTTT CASSSKPGLAGGLNTGELFF
NA once TRBJ1-2 TRBV19 TGTGCCAGTAGTACCTACGAAGGGGGAACCTATGGCTACACCTTC CASSTYEGGTYGYTF
TRBD2 NA TRBJ2-2 TRBV14 TGTGCCGGGAGCGGGAAGGTCACCGGGGAGCTGTTTTTT CAGSGKVTGELFF
TRBD1 NA TRBJ2-1 TRBV28 TGTGCCAGTCGGGACAGGGGGTACAATGAGCAGTTCTTC CASRDRGYNEQFF
TRBD2 NA TRBJ2-3 TRBV6-4 TGTGCCAGCAGTGTTTCTGCGGGGGGCACAGATACGCAGTATTTT CASSVSAGGTDTQYF
NA NA TRBJ1-2 TRBV7-2 TGTGCCAGCAGCTTAGGAGCGGGGGGCGCGTATGGCTACACCTTC CASSLGAGGAYGYTF
NA NA TRBJ1-1 TRBV4-1 TGCGCCAGCAGCCAAGTGGGGGGGACTGAAGCTTTCTTT CASSQVGGTEAFF
TRBD1 NA TRBJ1-1 TRBV12-5 TGTGCTAGTGGACCATTTTCCGTACAGGGGGCGGGGGCTGAAGCTTTCTTT CASGPFSVQGAGAEAFF
NA once TRBJ2-3 TRBV6-6 TGTGCCAGCAGTTACTTGGGCAGGGATGGCACAGATACGCAGTATTTT CASSYLGRDGTDTQYF
TRBD1 NA TRBJ1-1 TRBV10-1 TGCGCCAGCAGTCCGGGACAGGGGAACACTGAAGCTTTCTTT CASSPGQGNTEAFF
NA NA TRBJ1-5 TRBV6-1 TGTGCCAGCAGGACGCAGGGTCAGCCCCAGCATTTT CASRTQGQPQHF
NA NA TRBJ1-1 TRBV10-3 TGTGCCATCAGTGACAGGGATAACATGAACACTGAAGCTTTCTTT CAISDRDNMNTEAFF
NA NA TRBJ2-7 TRBV13 TGTGCCAGCAGCTTAGGAGAAGGGGTTCTGTCCTACGAGCAGTACTTC CASSLGEGVLSYEQYF
NA NA TRBJ2-5 TRBV15 TGTGCCACCAGGGATCCAACTTTTACAGGGTTATCAGAGACCCAGTACTTC CATRDPTFTGLSETQYF
TRBD2 few TRBJ2-1 TRBV7-8 TGTGCCAGCAGCTTAGCGCGGCTAGCGGGAGGGTACAATGAGCAGTTCTTC CASSLARLAGGYNEQFF
NA NA TRBJ2-7 TRBV6-1 TGTGCCAGCGAAACCCCGGAGGGCGAGCAGTACTTC CASETPEGEQYF
NA NA TRBJ2-1 TRBV6-5 TGTGCCAGCCAAACTGGTCGGAATGAGCAGTTCTTC CASQTGRNEQFF
NA NA TRBJ2-3 TRBV7-7 TGTGCCAGCAGCTTGTCCGGAGTTAGCACAGATACGCAGTATTTT CASSLSGVSTDTQYF
NA NA TRBJ1-5 TRBV6-6 TGTGCCAGCAGTTACGTTACAGGGAGCAATCAGCCCCAGCATTTT CASSYVTGSNQPQHF
TRBD2 NA TRBJ2-2 TRBV5-1 TGCGCCAGCAGCCTAGGCCGGGGGGCCGGGGAGCTGTTTTTT CASSLGRGAGELFF
NA few TRBJ2-7 TRBV27 TGTGCCAGCAGCCCGCGGGACGCCATCTCCTACGAGCAGTACTTC CASSPRDAISYEQYF
TRBD2 NA TRBJ2-2 TRBV4-1 TGCGCCAGCAGCCAGGCCGGGACTAGCAGCACCGGGGAGCTGTTTTTT CASSQAGTSSTGELFF
TRBD1 NA TRBJ1-2 TRBV2 TGTGCCAGCAGGGACAGGGGGCGCGAGAACTATGGCTACACCTTC CASRDRGRENYGYTF
NA NA TRBJ1-3 TRBV6-5 TGTGCCAGCAGCCGCGCCAGGGACTCTGGAAACACCATATATTTT CASSRARDSGNTIYF
NA NA TRBJ1-1 TRBV4-2 TGTGCCAGCAGCCTCCCGACAGTCAACACTGAAGCTTTCTTT CASSLPTVNTEAFF
NA NA TRBJ1-4 TRBV2 TGTGCCAGCAGTGATCGGAGGGGACGGGAAAAACTGTTTTTT CASSDRRGREKLFF
TRBD1 NA TRBJ1-2 TRBV7-8 TGTGCCAGTTCACCGTTTCCCTACACAGGGGACTATGGCTACACCTTC CASSPFPYTGDYGYTF
NA NA TRBJ2-3 TRBV6-6 TGTGCCAGCAGTTTGACCCCGACAGGGAGGGATACGCAGTATTTT CASSLTPTGRDTQYF
TRBD1 NA TRBJ2-2 TRBV11-2 TGTGCCAGCAGCCTCCCCCCTGGCAGGGGGACCGGGGAGCTGTTTTTT CASSLPPGRGTGELFF
NA once TRBJ1-5 TRBV6-5 TGTGCCAGCGGCGAGGCGGTCGATCAGCCCCAGCATTTT CASGEAVDQPQHF
TRBD1 NA TRBJ2-2 TRBV27 TGTGCCAGCAGTTCCTACGGACAGGTGGGGGCCGGGGAGCTGTTTTTT CASSSYGQVGAGELFF
TRBD2 NA TRBJ2-1 TRBV9 TGTGCCAGCAGCGTAGGCGGACTAGCCCTCGATGAGCAGTTCTTC CASSVGGLALDEQFF
TRBD2 once TRBJ2-2 TRBV6-5 TGTGCCACAATAAGCGGGGGAGTAACCGGGGAGCTGTTTTTT CATISGGVTGELFF
TRBD1 NA TRBJ2-7 TRBV5-6 TGTGCCAGCAGCCACCGGACAGGGACATTTCACGAGCAGTACTTC CASSHRTGTFHEQYF
NA NA TRBJ1-4 TRBV4-1 TGCGCCAGCAGCCAGGAGGAAACTAATGAAAAACTGTTTTTT CASSQEETNEKLFF
NA NA TRBJ2-5 TRBV19 TGTGCCAGTAGTATAGGTGGGGGGGCCACAGAGACCCAGTACTTC CASSIGGGATETQYF
NA NA TRBJ1-4 TRBV30 TGTGCCTGGAGTGTACTAGTATTTGAAAAACTGTTTTTT CAWSVLVFEKLFF